This TCR beta chain was documented in a study of blood T cell repertoires in COVID-19. Study as a whole: COVID-19 samples, acute and convalescent, were from the United States, Italy and Spain. Nucleic acid was either cDNA or gDNA, and it came from T cells, B-cell-depleted T cells, or PBMCs.

Original processing notes: For nucleated cells, counts were estimated from reference gene primer amplification. The assay was immunoSEQ multiplex PCR, and TCRdb's table has in-frame clones only and misses some. For V, J and clone size, that table is used; D and trimming come from the DNA. This sample has under 70,000 clones, with around nine tenths found just once. Trimming stripped 5 bases from V and 1 base from J, with 5 bases between. Germline lookup yields CDR1 SGHVS and CDR2 FQNEAQ. CDR3 length equals 12 residues. Sequencing used peripheral blood. V and J are TRBV7-8 and TRBJ1-2; no clear D. This receptor was obtained from a man aged 45-60 years with acute or convalescent COVID-19. Here the CDR3 DNA reads TGTGCCAGCAGCGCCGGTAACTATGGCTACACCTTC. This sequence encodes CASSAGNYGYTF. Together with reference TRBV7-8 and TRBJ1-2, the CDR3 gives the full variable domain: GAGVSQSPRYKVAKRGQDVALRCDPISGHVSLFWYQQALGQGPEFLTYFQNEAQLDKSGLPSDRFFAERPEGSVSTLKIQRTQQEDSAVYLCASSAGNYGYTFGSGTRLTVV.